This TCR beta chain was found in a study of blood T cells in healthy people across ages. This clonotype came up a few times. What it binds is unknown. Study observations and caveats: Versus aged donors, long-lived donors had higher diversity and more naive CD4+ cells. Older individuals had lower TCR beta diversity per million T cells (the decline was roughly linear).

V was pared by 6 bases and J by 2 bases, with 14 bases of the junction left unmatched. Germline V gene lookup returns CDR1 LNHDA and CDR2 SQIVND (reference sequence). The CDR3 runs to 17 residues. Primed by a sample-barcoded 5' primer and a J-beta primer mix, a second PCR proceeded for roughly 7 to 12 cycles. Samples each returned at least 2.5 million CDR3-containing paired-end reads. TCRdb re-called the 5' RACE reads through MiXCR, storing one row per CDR3 protein. Of 700,000 to 800,000 distinct CDR3 sequences in the sample, roughly 41% were seen once. V usage is TRBV19 and J usage is TRBJ2-3; 7 positions match TRBD2. The receptor was derived from a woman aged 55-75 years in good health. The sequencing input was blood. Here the CDR3 DNA reads TGTGCCAGTAGCAGAGGTATAGGGCTAGCGGACACAGATACGCAGTATTTT. This sequence encodes CASSRGIGLADTDTQYF.